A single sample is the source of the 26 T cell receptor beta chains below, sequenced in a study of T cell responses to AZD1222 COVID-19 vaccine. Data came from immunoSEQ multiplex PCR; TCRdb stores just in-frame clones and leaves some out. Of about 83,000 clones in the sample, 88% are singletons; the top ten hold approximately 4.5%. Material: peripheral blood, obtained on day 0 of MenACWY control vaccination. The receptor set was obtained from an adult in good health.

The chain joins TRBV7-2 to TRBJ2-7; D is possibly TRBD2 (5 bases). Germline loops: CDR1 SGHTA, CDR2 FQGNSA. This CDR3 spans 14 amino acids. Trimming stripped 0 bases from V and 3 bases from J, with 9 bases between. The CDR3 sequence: CASSLAGDYYEQYF. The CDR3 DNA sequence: TGTGCCAGCAGCTTAGCGGGCGACTACTACGAGCAGTACTTC.

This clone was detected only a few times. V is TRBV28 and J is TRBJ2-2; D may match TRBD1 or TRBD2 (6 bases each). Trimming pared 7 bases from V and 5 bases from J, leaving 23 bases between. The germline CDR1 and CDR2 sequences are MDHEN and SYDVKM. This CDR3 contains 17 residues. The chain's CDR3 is CASNGGARMTGTGELFF. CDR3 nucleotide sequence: TGTGCCAGCAACGGGGGCGCACGGATGACGGGAACCGGGGAGCTGTTTTTT.

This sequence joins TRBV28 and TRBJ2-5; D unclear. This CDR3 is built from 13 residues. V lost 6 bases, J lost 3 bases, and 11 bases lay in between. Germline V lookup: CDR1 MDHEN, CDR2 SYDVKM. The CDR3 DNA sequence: TGTGCCAGCAGCCCGCAGGAGAAAGAGACCCAGTACTTC. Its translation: CASSPQEKETQYF.

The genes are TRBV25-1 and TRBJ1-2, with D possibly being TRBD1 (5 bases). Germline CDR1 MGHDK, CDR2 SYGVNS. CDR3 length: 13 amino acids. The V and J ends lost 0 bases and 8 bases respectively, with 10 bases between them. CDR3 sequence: CASSEYRVGGYTF. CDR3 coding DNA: TGTGCCAGCAGTGAATACAGGGTTGGGGGCTACACCTTC.

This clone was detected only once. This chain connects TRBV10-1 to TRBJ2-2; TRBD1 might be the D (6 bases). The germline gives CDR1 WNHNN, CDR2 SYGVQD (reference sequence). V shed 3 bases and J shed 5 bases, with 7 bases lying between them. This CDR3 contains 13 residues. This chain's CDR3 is CASSDRGTGELFF. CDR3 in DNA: TGCGCCAGCAGTGACAGGGGAACCGGGGAGCTGTTTTTT.

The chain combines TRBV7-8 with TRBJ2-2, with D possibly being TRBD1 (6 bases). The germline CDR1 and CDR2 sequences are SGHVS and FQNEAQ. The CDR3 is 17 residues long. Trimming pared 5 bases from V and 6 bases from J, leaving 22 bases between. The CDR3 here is CASSATPPGQIPGELFF. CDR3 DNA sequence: TGTGCCAGCAGCGCCACACCCCCCGGACAGATTCCCGGGGAGCTGTTTTTT.

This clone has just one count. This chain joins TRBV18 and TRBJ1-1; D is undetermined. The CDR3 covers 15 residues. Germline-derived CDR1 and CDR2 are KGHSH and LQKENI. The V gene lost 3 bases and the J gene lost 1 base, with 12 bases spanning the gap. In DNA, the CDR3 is TGTGCCAGCTCACCCCGAGGCGTCGGGAACACTGAAGCTTTCTTT. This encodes CASSPRGVGNTEAFF.

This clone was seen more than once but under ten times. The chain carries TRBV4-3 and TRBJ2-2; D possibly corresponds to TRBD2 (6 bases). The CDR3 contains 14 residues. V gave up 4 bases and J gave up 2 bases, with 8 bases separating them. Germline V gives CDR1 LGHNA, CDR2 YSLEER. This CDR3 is CASSPGSNTGELFF. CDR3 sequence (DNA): TGCGCCAGCAGCCCCGGGAGCAACACCGGGGAGCTGTTTTTT.

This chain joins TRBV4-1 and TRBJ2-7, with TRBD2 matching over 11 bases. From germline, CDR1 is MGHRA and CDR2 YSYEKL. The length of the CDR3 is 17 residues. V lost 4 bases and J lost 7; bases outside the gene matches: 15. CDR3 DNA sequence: TGCGCCAGCAGCCCTCGACTAGCGGGGAACGCCGGTGGTGAGCAGTACTTC. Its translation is CASSPRLAGNAGGEQYF.

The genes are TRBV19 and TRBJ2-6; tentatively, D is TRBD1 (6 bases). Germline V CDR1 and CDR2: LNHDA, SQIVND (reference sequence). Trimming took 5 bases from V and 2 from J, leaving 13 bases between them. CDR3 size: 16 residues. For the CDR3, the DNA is TGTGCCAGTAGTCCAGGGGCCAGGACTGGGGCCAACGTCCTGACTTTC. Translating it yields CASSPGARTGANVLTF.

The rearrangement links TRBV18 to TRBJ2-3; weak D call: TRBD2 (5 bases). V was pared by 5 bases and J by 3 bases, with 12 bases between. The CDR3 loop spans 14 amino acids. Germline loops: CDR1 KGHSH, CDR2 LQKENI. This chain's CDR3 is CASSLRRGTDTQYF. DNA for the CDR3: TGTGCCAGCTCATTACGACGGGGAACAGATACGCAGTATTTT.

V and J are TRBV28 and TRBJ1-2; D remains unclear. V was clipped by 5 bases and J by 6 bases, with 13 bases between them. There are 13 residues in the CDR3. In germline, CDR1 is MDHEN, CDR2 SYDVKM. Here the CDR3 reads CASSPTSLHGYTF. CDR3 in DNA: TGTGCCAGCAGTCCCACATCCCTTCATGGCTACACCTTC.

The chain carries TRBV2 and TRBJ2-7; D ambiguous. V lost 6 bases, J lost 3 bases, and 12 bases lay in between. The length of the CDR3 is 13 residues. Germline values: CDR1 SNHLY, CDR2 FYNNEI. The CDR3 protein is CASRDTDGYEQYF. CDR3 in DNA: TGTGCCAGCAGAGATACGGACGGCTACGAGCAGTACTTC. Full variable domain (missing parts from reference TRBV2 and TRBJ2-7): EPEVTQTPSHQVTQMGQEVILRCVPISNHLYFYWYRQILGQKVEFLVSFYNNEISEKSEIFDDQFSVERPDGSNFTLKIRSTKLEDSAMYFCASRDTDGYEQYFGPGTRLTVT.

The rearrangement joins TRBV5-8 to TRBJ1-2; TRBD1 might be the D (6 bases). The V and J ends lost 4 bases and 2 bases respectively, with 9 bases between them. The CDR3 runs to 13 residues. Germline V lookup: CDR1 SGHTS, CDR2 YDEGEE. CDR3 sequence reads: CASSPGHNYGYTF. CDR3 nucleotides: TGTGCCAGCAGCCCGGGACACAACTATGGCTACACCTTC. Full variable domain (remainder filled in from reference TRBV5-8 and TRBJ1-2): EAGVTQSPTHLIKTRGQQATLRCSPISGHTSVYWYQQALGLGLQFLLWYDEGEERNRGNFPPRFSGRQFPNYSSELNVNALELEDSALYLCASSPGHNYGYTFGSGTRLTVV.

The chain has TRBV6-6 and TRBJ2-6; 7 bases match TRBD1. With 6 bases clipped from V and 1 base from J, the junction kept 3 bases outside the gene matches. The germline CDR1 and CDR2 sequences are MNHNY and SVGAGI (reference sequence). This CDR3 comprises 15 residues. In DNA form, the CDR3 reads TGTGCCAGCAGGCTACAGGGGTCTGGGGCCAACGTCCTGACTTTC. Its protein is CASRLQGSGANVLTF.

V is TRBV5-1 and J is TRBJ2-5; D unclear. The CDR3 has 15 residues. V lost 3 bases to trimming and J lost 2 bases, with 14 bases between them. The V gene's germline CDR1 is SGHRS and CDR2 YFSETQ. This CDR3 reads CASSSPSKSQETQYF. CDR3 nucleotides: TGCGCCAGCAGCTCGCCAAGTAAGAGTCAAGAGACCCAGTACTTC. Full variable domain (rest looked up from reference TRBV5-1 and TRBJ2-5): KAGVTQTPRYLIKTRGQQVTLSCSPISGHRSVSWYQQTPGQGLQFLFEYFSETQRNKGNFPGRFSGRQFSNSRSEMNVSTLELGDSALYLCASSSPSKSQETQYFGPGTRLLVL.

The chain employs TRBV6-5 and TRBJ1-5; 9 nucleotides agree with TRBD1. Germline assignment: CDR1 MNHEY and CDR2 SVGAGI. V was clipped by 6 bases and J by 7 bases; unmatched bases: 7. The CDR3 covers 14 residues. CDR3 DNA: TGTGCCAGCAGACCTGGACAGGGGACGCAGCCCCAGCATTTT. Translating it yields CASRPGQGTQPQHF.

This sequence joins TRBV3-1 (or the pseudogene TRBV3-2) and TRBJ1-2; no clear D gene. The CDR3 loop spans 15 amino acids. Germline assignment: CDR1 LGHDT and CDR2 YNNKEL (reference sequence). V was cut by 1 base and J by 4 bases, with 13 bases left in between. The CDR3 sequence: CASSQGRREGYGYTF. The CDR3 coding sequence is TGTGCCAGCAGCCAAGGAAGGAGGGAAGGCTATGGCTACACCTTC.

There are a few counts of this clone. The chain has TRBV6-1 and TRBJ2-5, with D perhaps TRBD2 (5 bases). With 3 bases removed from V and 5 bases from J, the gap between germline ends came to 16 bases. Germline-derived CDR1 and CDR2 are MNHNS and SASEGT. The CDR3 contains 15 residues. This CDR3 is CASSEFVGVEETQYF. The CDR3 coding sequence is TGTGCCAGCAGTGAGTTCGTGGGAGTGGAGGAGACCCAGTACTTC.

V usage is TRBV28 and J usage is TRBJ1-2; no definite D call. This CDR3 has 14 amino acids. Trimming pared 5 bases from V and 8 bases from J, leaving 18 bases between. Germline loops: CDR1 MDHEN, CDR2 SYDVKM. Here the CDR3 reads CASSGVFKARGYTF. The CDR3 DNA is TGTGCCAGCAGTGGGGTCTTTAAGGCTCGAGGCTACACCTTC.

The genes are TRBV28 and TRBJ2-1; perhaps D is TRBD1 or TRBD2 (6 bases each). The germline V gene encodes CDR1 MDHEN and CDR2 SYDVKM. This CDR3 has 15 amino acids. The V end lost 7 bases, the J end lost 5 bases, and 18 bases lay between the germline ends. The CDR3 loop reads CASIRGGQPDNEQFF. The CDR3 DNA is TGTGCCAGCATACGAGGGGGGCAGCCGGACAATGAGCAGTTCTTC.

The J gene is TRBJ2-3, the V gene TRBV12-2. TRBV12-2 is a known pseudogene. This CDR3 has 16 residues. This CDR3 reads CASRLAETSCTDTQYF. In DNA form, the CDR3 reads TGTGCAAGTCGCTTAGCGGAAACGTCCTGCACAGATACGCAGTATTTT.

The CDR3 protein is CASSVGAGTGRYGYTF. The CDR3 nucleotides read TGTGCCAGCAGCGTAGGTGCCGGGACAGGGCGCTATGGCTACACCTTC. The genes are TRBV9 and TRBJ1-2, with 9 bases lining up with TRBD1. The CDR3 sequence is 16 residues long. Germline V gives CDR1 SGDLS, CDR2 YYNGEE. V lost 0 bases and J lost 4; bases outside the gene matches: 7. Variable domain in full (rest from reference TRBV9 and TRBJ1-2): DSGVTQTPKHLITATGQRVTLRCSPRSGDLSVYWYQQSLDQGLQFLIQYYNGEERAKGNILERFSAQQFPDLHSELNLSSLELGDSALYFCASSVGAGTGRYGYTFGSGTRLTVV.

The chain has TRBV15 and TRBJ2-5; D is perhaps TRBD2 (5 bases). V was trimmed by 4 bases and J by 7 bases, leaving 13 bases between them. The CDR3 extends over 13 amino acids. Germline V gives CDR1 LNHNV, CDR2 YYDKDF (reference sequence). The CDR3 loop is CATSTRTAGTQYF. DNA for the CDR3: TGTGCCACCAGCACCCGGACTGCAGGGACCCAGTACTTC.

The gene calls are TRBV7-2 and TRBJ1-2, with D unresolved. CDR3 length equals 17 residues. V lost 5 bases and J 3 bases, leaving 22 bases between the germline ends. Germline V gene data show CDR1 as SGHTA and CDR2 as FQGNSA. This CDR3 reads CASSPHNRALSYYGYTF. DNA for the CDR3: TGTGCCAGCAGCCCCCATAATCGGGCCTTAAGCTACTATGGCTACACCTTC.

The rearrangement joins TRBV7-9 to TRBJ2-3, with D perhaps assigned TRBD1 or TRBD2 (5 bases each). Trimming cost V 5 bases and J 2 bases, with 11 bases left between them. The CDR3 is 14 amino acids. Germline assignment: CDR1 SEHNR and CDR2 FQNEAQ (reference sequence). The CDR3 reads CASSRQRDTDTQYF. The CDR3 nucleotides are TGTGCCAGCAGCCGACAGAGGGACACAGATACGCAGTATTTT.